This is a list of T cell receptor beta chains from one sample in a study of T cell repertoires in cytomegalovirus infection. In TCRdb, the reads were re-called with MiXCR into one record per CDR3 protein. The repertoire holds 400,000 or so distinct CDR3 sequences, with over 15% as singletons. Sequencing used PBMCs. The origin of the receptors is a human donor in good health (CMV status not recorded). Some clones in this sample may be carry-over from other donors' samples. CDR3s include the opening cysteine and the closing phenylalanine or tryptophan. D genes are given only for firm matches. Not all rows give a size; the values are once, few, many and, for expanded clones, a class.

len	v_gene	d_gene	abundance	j_gene	CDR3nt	CDR3aa
16	TRBV5-1	TRBD1	many	TRBJ1-1	TGCGCCAGCAGCGGCGGGACAGGGGGAATGGACACTGAAGCTTTCTTT	CASSGGTGGMDTEAFF
17	TRBV6-2/TRBV6-3	.	.	TRBJ2-1	TGTGCCAGCAGTTCCGCCTCGACTAGTTGGGCAGGGAATGAGCAGTTCTTC	CASSSASTSWAGNEQFF
12	TRBV7-2	.	few	TRBJ2-5	TGTGCCAGCAGCTTAGCGCTCGGGACCCAGTACTTC	CASSLALGTQYF
15	TRBV2	TRBD1	few	TRBJ2-1	TGTGCCAGCAGTGAGGCTGGACAGGGGTACAATGAGCAGTTCTTC	CASSEAGQGYNEQFF
13	TRBV20-1	TRBD2	.	TRBJ2-1	TGCAGCGCTCGCCGGGGGGGGCACAATGAGCAGTTCTTC	CSARRGGHNEQFF
14	TRBV7-2	.	many	TRBJ2-7	TGTGCCAGCAGCCTCGGACAGCTCCCCTACGAGCAGTACTTC	CASSLGQLPYEQYF
12	TRBV19	TRBD2	.	TRBJ2-3	TGTGCCAGTAGTATAGGGCCGGGAGGGAAGTATTTT	CASSIGPGGKYF
15	TRBV19	TRBD1	.	TRBJ2-7	TGTGCCAGTAGTCCGGGACAGGGAATGCCCTACGAGCAGTACTTC	CASSPGQGMPYEQYF
12	TRBV20-1	.	.	TRBJ1-1	TGCAGTGCTAGAGATAGAGGCACTGAAGCTTTCTTT	CSARDRGTEAFF
14	TRBV11-2	.	few	TRBJ2-5	TGTGCCAGCAGCTTAGATACAAACCAAGAGACCCAGTACTTC	CASSLDTNQETQYF
14	TRBV7-2	.	many	TRBJ1-6	TGTGCCAGCAGCCCCCCATCGTATAATTCACCCCTCCACTTT	CASSPPSYNSPLHF
14	TRBV4-3	.	.	TRBJ2-1	TGCGCCAGCAGCCAAGAGGCTCTTCGAGGGGAGCAGTTCTTC	CASSQEALRGEQFF
13	TRBV15	.	.	TRBJ2-1	TGTGCCACCAGCAGTAGCTCCTACAATGAGCAGTTCTTC	CATSSSSYNEQFF
13	TRBV4-3	.	.	TRBJ1-6	TGCGCCAGCAGCCTCACGCGAGGTTCACCCCTCCACTTT	CASSLTRGSPLHF
14	TRBV11-2	.	.	TRBJ2-1	TGTGCCAGCAGCACCCGGTTGGGCTACAATGAGCAGTTCTTC	CASSTRLGYNEQFF
15	TRBV18	.	.	TRBJ2-1	TGTGCCAGCTCACCACCGGCACCTTCCTACAATGAGCAGTTCTTC	CASSPPAPSYNEQFF
14	TRBV20-1	TRBD2	.	TRBJ2-3	TGCAGTGCTAGCATAGCGGGAGGGCCCCCGGCGCAGTATTTT	CSASIAGGPPAQYF
14	TRBV12-3/TRBV12-4	TRBD1	.	TRBJ1-2	TGTGCCAGCAGGACCGGGACAGGGTCGTATGGCTACACCTTC	CASRTGTGSYGYTF
13	TRBV7-6	.	many	TRBJ2-1	TGTGCCAGCAGCTTCGGGGGGCCCAATGAGCAGTTCTTC	CASSFGGPNEQFF
14	TRBV11-2	TRBD2	.	TRBJ2-1	TGTGCCAGCAGCTTACCTCTAGCGGGGGGCGAGCAGTTCTTC	CASSLPLAGGEQFF
15	TRBV30	.	few	TRBJ1-6	TGTGCCTGGAATACTGATAGCTCCTATAATTCACCCCTCCACTTT	CAWNTDSSYNSPLHF
14	TRBV2	TRBD1	few	TRBJ1-6	TGTGCCAGCAGTCCCCGACAGGGGAATTCACCCCTCCACTTT	CASSPRQGNSPLHF
13	TRBV11-1	.	.	TRBJ2-7	TGTGCCAGCAGCTTAGAAACCCGCCAGGAGCAGTACTTC	CASSLETRQEQYF
14	TRBV27	.	.	TRBJ1-1	TGTGCCAGCAGTTTCGGGAGAGCGAACACTGAAGCTTTCTTT	CASSFGRANTEAFF
17	TRBV23-1	.	few	TRBJ2-6	TGCGCCAGCAGTCAGCGTATAACAGGGCCTGGGGCCAACGTCCTGACTTTC	CASSQRITGPGANVLTF
14	TRBV12-3/TRBV12-4	TRBD2	.	TRBJ2-3	TGTGCCAGCAGGGGCGCTAGCGGATCAGATACGCAGTATTTT	CASRGASGSDTQYF
14	TRBV19	.	.	TRBJ1-4	TGTGCCAGTAGAAGGAGAAGGGGGAATGAAAAACTGTTTTTT	CASRRRRGNEKLFF
16	TRBV7-6	.	few	TRBJ2-1	TGTGCCAGCAGCTTACGGGGGTTGGAGGGGGGCCATGAGCAGTTCTTC	CASSLRGLEGGHEQFF
13	TRBV12-5	TRBD1	few	TRBJ2-3	TGTGCTAGCTCGGGACAGCCCACAGATACGCAGTATTTT	CASSGQPTDTQYF
13	TRBV6-5	.	few	TRBJ1-2	TGTGCCAGCAGTTACTCGAGACGTATTGGCTACACCTTC	CASSYSRRIGYTF
14	TRBV6-5	.	.	TRBJ2-1	TGTGCCAGCAACGTTGGAGGGGCTTACAATGAGCAGTTCTTC	CASNVGGAYNEQFF
12	TRBV2	.	.	TRBJ2-7	TGTGCCAGCACACTCGCTCGGTACGAGCAGTACTTC	CASTLARYEQYF
10	TRBV2	.	few	TRBJ2-5	TGTGCCAGCTGGGGCGGGTTCCAGTACTTC	CASWGGFQYF
11	TRBV2	.	many	TRBJ2-3	TGTGCCAGCACGAGAGCAGATACGCAGTATTTT	CASTRADTQYF
14	TRBV5-1	.	few	TRBJ2-1	TGCGCCAGCAGCTTCCCCTCATCCTACAATGAGCAGTTCTTC	CASSFPSSYNEQFF
18	TRBV5-1	.	many	TRBJ1-5	TGCGCCAGCAGCTTGGTATCCCTTTGGCAGGTGAGGCGCCAGCCCCAGCATTTT	CASSLVSLWQVRRQPQHF
12	TRBV6-2/TRBV6-3	.	few	TRBJ2-1	TGTGCCACCAGCAGTAGGAACAATGAGCAGTTCTTC	CATSSRNNEQFF
13	TRBV12-3/TRBV12-4	.	many	TRBJ1-1	TGTGCCAGCACCACAAGGGGGAACACTGAAGCTTTCTTT	CASTTRGNTEAFF
17	TRBV7-2	TRBD2	many	TRBJ2-2	TGTGCCAGCAGCCCCCGGACTAGCGGGAGGACCACCGGGGAGCTGTTTTTT	CASSPRTSGRTTGELFF
13	TRBV12-3/TRBV12-4	.	few	TRBJ2-7	TGTGCCAGCAGTTTTCAGGGACCGCCGAGGCAGTACTTC	CASSFQGPPRQYF
16	TRBV7-8	.	many	TRBJ2-3	TGTGCCAGCAGCTTAGTATATAGGTGGGGCCCAGATACGCAGTATTTT	CASSLVYRWGPDTQYF
13	TRBV3-1	TRBD1	.	TRBJ1-2	TGTGCCAGCAATAGCAGGGGGAGTGATGGCTACACCTTC	CASNSRGSDGYTF
15	TRBV7-2	.	many	TRBJ2-7	TGTGCCAGCAGCTTATCGCAATTGGGCCCATACGAGCAGTACTTC	CASSLSQLGPYEQYF
17	TRBV7-9	TRBD1	many	TRBJ1-2	TGTGCCAGCAGCCTCAAAGGGGAGACAGGGATCCGGTATGGCTACACCTTC	CASSLKGETGIRYGYTF
14	TRBV6-2/TRBV6-3	.	many	TRBJ2-7	TGTGCCAGCAGTTACTCCGACAGGTTCCACGAGCAGTACTTC	CASSYSDRFHEQYF
17	TRBV6-2/TRBV6-3	.	few	TRBJ2-1	TGTGCCAGCAGTAACCGGGACCCAGCAACGTTAAACAATGAGCAGTTCTTC	CASSNRDPATLNNEQFF
13	TRBV7-8	.	many	TRBJ2-1	TGTGCCAGCAGCCATCTAGAGTTCCGTGAGCAGTTCTTC	CASSHLEFREQFF
16	TRBV7-2	TRBD1	many	TRBJ2-5	TGTGCCAGCAGTCTAAACCCCAGGACAGGGGTAGAGACCCAGTACTTC	CASSLNPRTGVETQYF
15	TRBV7-2	.	many	TRBJ1-5	TGTGCCAGCAGCTCTTGGGGACCTAGCAATCAGCCCCAGCATTTT	CASSSWGPSNQPQHF
12	TRBV2	.	few	TRBJ2-3	TGTGCCAGCGGGGAGGGGGCAGATACGCAGTATTTT	CASGEGADTQYF
16	TRBV15	.	few	TRBJ2-5	TGTGCCACCAGCAGAGGTCTGGGCTGGGGCCAAGAGACCCAGTACTTC	CATSRGLGWGQETQYF
16	TRBV4-1	TRBD1	.	TRBJ1-5	TGCGCCAGCAGCCAACTTAGGGGGCCCGGCAATCAGCCCCAGCATTTT	CASSQLRGPGNQPQHF
15	TRBV6-5	.	few	TRBJ1-1	TGTGCCAGCAGTTCTCGGGAAGCCCCGCGGTCTGAAGCTTTCTTT	CASSSREAPRSEAFF
16	TRBV4-1	TRBD1	.	TRBJ2-3	TGCGCCAGCAGCCTCACCTTGGGGACAGCTACAGATACGCAGTATTTT	CASSLTLGTATDTQYF
14	TRBV19	.	few	TRBJ1-1	TGTGCCAGTAGGAGAGTAGGGTCGGGACAAGAAGCTTTCTTT	CASRRVGSGQEAFF
11	TRBV23-1	.	.	TRBJ2-3	TGCGCCAGCAGTCCAAACCGGGACCAGTATTTT	CASSPNRDQYF
11	TRBV5-1	.	.	TRBJ1-1	TGCGCCAGCATCTTGGGGGGTGAAGCTTTCTTT	CASILGGEAFF
16	TRBV4-1	.	.	TRBJ1-6	TGCGCCAGCAGCCCGAACCGGGGCCCCTTTAATTCACCCCTCCACTTT	CASSPNRGPFNSPLHF
17	TRBV7-6	TRBD2	many	TRBJ2-3	TGTGCCAGCAGCCTGACTAGCGGGAGGGCCCCCACAGATACGCAGTATTTT	CASSLTSGRAPTDTQYF